The 4 T cell receptor beta chains in this list originate from one sample, sequenced in a study of blood T cell repertoires in COVID-19. Using immunoSEQ multiplex PCR, the repertoire was profiled, and TCRdb retains in-frame clones only, with some absent. The sample lists 210,000 or so clones, approximately 83% occurring once. Sequenced input: PBMCs or T cells enriched from blood (not recorded which). These receptors all come from a woman aged 50 to 60 who had been exposed to COVID-19.

This clone has more than one count but fewer than ten. The chain links TRBV18 to TRBJ2-7; D not resolved. Trimming removed 3 bases from V and 4 bases from J, with 13 bases in between. The CDR3 totals 14 residues. The germline CDR1 and CDR2 sequences are KGHSH and LQKENI. The CDR3 DNA reads TGTGCCAGCTCACCCAGTATTATGTTTTACGAGCAGTACTTC. It yields the protein CASSPSIMFYEQYF.

V is TRBV14 and J is TRBJ1-6, with a weak D call TRBD1 (6 bases). CDR3 length: 16 residues. V was trimmed by 4 bases and J by 7 bases, leaving 17 bases between them. Germline lookup yields CDR1 SGHDN and CDR2 FVKESK. The CDR3 is CASSPGTDSLNSPLHF. The CDR3 nucleotides read TGTGCCAGCAGCCCGGGTACGGACAGCCTCAATTCACCCCTCCACTTT. Using reference TRBV14 and TRBJ1-6 for the parts outside the CDR3, the full variable domain is EAGVTQFPSHSVIEKGQTVTLRCDPISGHDNLYWYRRVMGKEIKFLLHFVKESKQDESGMPNNRFLAERTGGTYSTLKVQPAELEDSGVYFCASSPGTDSLNSPLHFGNGTRLTVT.

The V and J genes are TRBV10-2 and TRBJ2-7; perhaps TRBD1 as D (5 bases). The CDR3 contains 16 residues. Germline V lookup: CDR1 WSHSY, CDR2 SAAADI. The germline V and J ends were trimmed by 0 bases and 6 bases, with 18 bases remaining between them. The CDR3 sequence is CASSESWTPPNGEQYF. As DNA, the CDR3 is TGCGCCAGCAGTGAGTCGTGGACACCTCCTAATGGCGAGCAGTACTTC.

This clone was found a few times. Here the CDR3 reads CASSQDDRSGQGDGYTF. In DNA, the CDR3 is TGCGCCAGCAGCCAAGATGATCGTTCGGGACAGGGGGATGGCTACACCTTC. The V gene is TRBV4-1, the J gene TRBJ1-2; TRBD1 agrees at 11 bases. CDR3 size: 17 residues. From germline, CDR1 is MGHRA and CDR2 YSYEKL. Trimming at V came to 0 bases and at J to 6 bases, leaving 9 bases not matched to a gene.